What follows describes a single TCR beta chain. Antigen specificity is unknown. A minimum of 6 million PBMCs was isolated per sample. For the second PCR, which ran for 7 to 11 cycles, a sample-barcoded 5' primer and a J-beta primer mix were used. The authors tagged each cDNA molecule using a template-switch adaptor with 12 random nucleotides. One entry per CDR3 protein results from TCRdb running MiXCR on the 5' RACE reads. This table has roughly 1 million distinct CDR3 sequences, about 25% appearing once. This record comes from a study of blood T cells in healthy people across ages. Whole-study results and caveats: With unsorted PBMCs, a conclusive comparison of naive versus antigen-experienced cells was not possible.

Separately, the same data were catalogued under a study of T cells of mothers and their children.

Material for sequencing was blood. The receptor was isolated from a girl between 2 and 10 years old in good health.

DNA of the CDR3: TGTGCCAGCAGCGTGGCCCAGGAAACCCTCTACAATGAGCAGTTCTTC. Translating gives CASSVAQETLYNEQFF. The chain combines TRBV9 with TRBJ2-1; D is uncertain. CDR1 is SGDLS and CDR2 is YYNGEE in the germline V gene. This CDR3 contains 16 residues. V gave up 2 bases and J gave up 3 bases, with 15 bases separating them.